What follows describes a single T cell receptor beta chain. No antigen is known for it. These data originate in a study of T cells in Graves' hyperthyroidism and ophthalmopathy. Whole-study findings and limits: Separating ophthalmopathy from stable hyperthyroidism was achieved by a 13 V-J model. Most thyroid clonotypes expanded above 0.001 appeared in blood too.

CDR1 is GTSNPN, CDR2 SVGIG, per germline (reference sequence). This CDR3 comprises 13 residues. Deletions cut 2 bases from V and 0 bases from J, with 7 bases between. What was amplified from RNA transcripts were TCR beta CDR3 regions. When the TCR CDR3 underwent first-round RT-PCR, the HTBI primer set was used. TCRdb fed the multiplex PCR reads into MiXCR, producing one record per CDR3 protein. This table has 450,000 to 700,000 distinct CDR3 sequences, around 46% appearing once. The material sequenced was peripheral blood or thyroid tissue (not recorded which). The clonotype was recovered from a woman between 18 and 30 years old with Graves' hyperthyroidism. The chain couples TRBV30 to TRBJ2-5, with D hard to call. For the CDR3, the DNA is TGTGCCTGGAGTCCGGGCTACCAAGAGACCCAGTACTTC. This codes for CAWSPGYQETQYF.